This is a list of T cell receptor beta chains from one sample in a study of blood T cells in healthy people across ages. MiXCR, run by TCRdb on the 5' RACE reads, gives a single entry per CDR3 protein. The sample holds hundreds of thousands of distinct CDR3 sequences, more than 25% seen once. Source material: blood. The source of these receptors is a woman of 80 years or more in good health. The CDR3 runs from the conserved cysteine through the conserved F or W. Fields, in order: J gene, clone size, V gene, CDR3 length, CDR3 protein. The size entry is marked missing in some rows and otherwise reads once, few, many or a size class.

>-|-|TRBV21-1|12
CASSNCRIEQYF
>-|-|TRBV27|14
CASSSGDSYNEQYF
>TRBJ2-7|many|TRBV7-2|15
CASSPMTGGGYEQYF
>TRBJ2-3|-|TRBV3-1|15
CASSQVARQAPTQYF
>TRBJ2-3|many|TRBV20-1|16
CSARGTKRSITDTQYF
>TRBJ1-1|-|TRBV4-2|15
CASSQENLMNTEAFF
>TRBJ2-3|-|TRBV4-1|16
CASSQDGSGPRDTQYF
>TRBJ2-5|many|TRBV11-2|15
CASSLAGWGQETQYF
>TRBJ2-2|-|TRBV27|16
CASSLLARGGTGELFF
>TRBJ1-2|many|TRBV6-5|15
CASTPDRVRHYGYTF
>TRBJ1-2|many|TRBV5-1|14
CASSLQTGTYGYTF
>TRBJ2-7|-|TRBV19|15
CASSMGLGGSYEQYF
>TRBJ1-2|many|TRBV9|13
CASSQDSFYGYTF
>TRBJ1-1|few|TRBV5-6|13
CASSLKRDTEAFF
>TRBJ1-5|many|TRBV15|18
CATSRDLPGQGRNQPQHF
>TRBJ1-4|many|TRBV7-2|13
CASSPRGVEKLFF
>TRBJ1-5|once|TRBV3-1|19
CASTRSEVRGTPFNQPQHF
>TRBJ2-5|many|TRBV21-1|15
CASSKARGDWETQYF
>TRBJ2-2|-|TRBV7-6|16
CASSPRRLAATGELFF
>TRBJ2-1|many|TRBV2|15
CASSEEQVQGAEQFF
>TRBJ2-5|-|TRBV5-5|17
CASSLSFTSGGPNEQYF
>TRBJ2-6|-|TRBV5-1|16
CASRSGGGPGANVLTF
>TRBJ2-1|-|TRBV6-5|17
CASSYSPGLAEYNEQFF
>TRBJ1-1|-|TRBV6-6|14
CASSLDYPNTEAFF
>TRBJ1-6|many|TRBV5-1|17
CASSLADRGHYNSPLHF
>TRBJ1-1|-|TRBV29-1|14
CSVVDSSLNTEAFF
>TRBJ2-3|many|TRBV12-3/TRBV12-4|14
CASSLGVSTDTQYF
>TRBJ1-1|-|TRBV27|17
CASSSRQGAVVNTEAFF
>TRBJ1-5|many|TRBV27|14
CASSFNPRDQPQHF
>TRBJ2-1|-|TRBV24-1|16
CATGDSQGSVYNEQFF
>TRBJ1-1|-|TRBV6-4|15
CASSPIGGEDTEAFF
>TRBJ2-3|few|TRBV20-1|18
CSARVQWGRGGLTDTQYF
>TRBJ1-5|few|TRBV2|16
CASSANLGQSNQPQHF
>TRBJ1-1|many|TRBV12-3/TRBV12-4|12
CASSWTGYEAFF
>TRBJ1-1|-|TRBV7-2|14
CTGSLSTANTEAFF
>TRBJ1-6|-|TRBV24-1|13
CATSEGVGSPLHF
>TRBJ2-5|many|TRBV24-1|15
CATSDYRDVQETQYF
>TRBJ2-1|few|TRBV27|15
CASSISEGRYNEQFF
>-|-|TRBV7-9|15
CASSLVTALGETQYF
>TRBJ1-6|few|TRBV3-1|15
CASSQMGQGESPLHF
>TRBJ2-7|many|TRBV5-1|16
CASSLATGGTPYEQYF
>TRBJ2-5|many|TRBV5-1|16
CASSLTLTGGIETQYF
>TRBJ1-2|many|TRBV20-1|14
CSARDYGTNYGYTF
>-|-|TRBV7-8|16
CASSKSTGTAARTQYF
>TRBJ2-1|many|TRBV20-1|12
CSARTGPDEQFF
>TRBJ2-6|many|TRBV5-1|17
CASSLGQSRSGANVLTF
>TRBJ1-2|-|TRBV7-8|15
CASSLGGIPLGGYTF
>TRBJ1-5|-|TRBV20-1|12
CSARQGYQPQHF
>TRBJ1-1|-|TRBV19|15
CASSSLRTGNTEAFF
>TRBJ2-4|-|TRBV7-2|16
CASSPSQGVAKNIQYF
>TRBJ2-2|few|TRBV5-6|16
CASSLAPSVYTGELFF
>TRBJ2-1|many|TRBV12-3/TRBV12-4|15
CASSLDPRNINEQFF
>TRBJ2-3|many|TRBV12-3/TRBV12-4|16
CASSLGTWGARYTQYF
>TRBJ2-1|many|TRBV7-2|14
CASSNDYGYNEQFF
>TRBJ1-2|-|TRBV28|12
CASRTGGLGYTF
>TRBJ2-7|many|TRBV6-1|15
CASSPGRDSFYEQYF
>TRBJ2-1|many|TRBV7-2|13
CASSFTNDNEQFF
>TRBJ2-1|many|TRBV10-3|17
CAISERTSGGLHNEQFF
>TRBJ2-2|few|TRBV3-1|18
CASSQGTSGGANTGELFF